The present TCR beta chain was sequenced within a study of cytomegalovirus exposure and HLA in healthy donors. Whole-study findings and limits: In vitro data verified three CMV-associated chains as specific for CMV antigens. Common viral pathogens were later found to be apparently linked to several of the most significant clusters. The likely explanation for a cluster of highly shared sequence variants was sequencing artifact. Altogether, 150 or so TCR beta chains were recorded as cytomegalovirus-associated.

This clone has more than one count but fewer than ten. Its target is unknown. This same CDR3 is encoded by further DNA sequences in the sample. Trimming took 0 bases from V and 2 from J, leaving 6 bases between them. Germline V gene lookup returns CDR1 SGHRS and CDR2 YFSETQ. This CDR3 spans 15 amino acids. The PCR was carried out with 60 Vbeta primers and 13 Jbeta primers. Profiled with immunoSEQ multiplex PCR; TCRdb holds only in-frame clones, not every one. The sample has about 140,000 clones; roughly 88% are singletons. What was sequenced was PBMCs. The rearrangement joins TRBV5-1 to TRBJ2-6; D perhaps matches TRBD2 (5 bases). The TCR was taken from a middle-aged woman in good health and CMV-seronegative. The CDR3 sequence is CASSLGGTGANVLTF. Written as DNA, the CDR3 is TGCGCCAGCAGCTTGGGAGGGACTGGGGCCAACGTCCTGACTTTC. Full variable domain (missing parts from reference TRBV5-1 and TRBJ2-6): KAGVTQTPRYLIKTRGQQVTLSCSPISGHRSVSWYQQTPGQGLQFLFEYFSETQRNKGNFPGRFSGRQFSNSRSEMNVSTLELGDSALYLCASSLGGTGANVLTFGAGSRLTVL.